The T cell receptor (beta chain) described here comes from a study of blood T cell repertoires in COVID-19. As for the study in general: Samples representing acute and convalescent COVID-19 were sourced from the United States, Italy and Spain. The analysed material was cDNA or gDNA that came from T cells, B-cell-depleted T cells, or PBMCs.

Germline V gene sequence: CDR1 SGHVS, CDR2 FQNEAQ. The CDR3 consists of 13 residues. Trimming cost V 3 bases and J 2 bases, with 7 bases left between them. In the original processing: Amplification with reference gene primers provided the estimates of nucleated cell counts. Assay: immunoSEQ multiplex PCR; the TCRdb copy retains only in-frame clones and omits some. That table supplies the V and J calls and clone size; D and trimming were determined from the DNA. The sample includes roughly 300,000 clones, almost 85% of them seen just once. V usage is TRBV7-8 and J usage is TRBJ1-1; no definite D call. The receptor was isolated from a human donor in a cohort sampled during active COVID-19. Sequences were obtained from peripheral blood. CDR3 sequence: CASSFQENTEAFF. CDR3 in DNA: TGTGCCAGCAGCTTCCAGGAAAACACTGAAGCTTTCTTT.